The present TCR beta chain was sequenced within a study of blood T cells in healthy people across ages. A sample-barcoded 5' primer and a J-beta primer mix were used in a second PCR of about 7 to 12 cycles. TCRdb ran MiXCR on the 5' RACE reads and lists one entry per CDR3 protein. The table shows approximately 780,000 distinct CDR3 sequences, with around 25% occurring only once. This CDR3 comprises 14 residues. Germline CDR1 reads MGHRA; CDR2 reads YSYEKL. In this sample, this clonotype turned up a few times. This could be a read error, since a much larger clone is one nucleotide away. This same sample was also taken into another study, of T cells of mothers and their children.

The sample was blood. The clonotype originates from a boy younger than 18 in good health. The chain joins TRBV4-1 to TRBJ1-1; D unresolved. The CDR3 sequence is CASSQVVGSDPRLF. CDR3 bases: TGCGCCAGCAGCCAAGTGGTTGGGTCGGACCCGAGGCTCTTT.